The 21 T cell receptor beta chains below were found in one sample sequenced in a study of identical twins listed by TCRdb under 2016. Libraries were constructed by 5' RACE. The data were produced on an Illumina HiSeq 2000. TCRdb reprocessing: public reads trimmed at Q25 with fastp, clones called with MiXCR, in-frame beta chains kept. Rows matching on CDR3 protein sequence are summarized as one entry with the most common DNA and genes. A total of some 570,000 distinct CDR3 sequences appear in this sample, around 20% of them only once. The top ten clones comprise around 0.47% of the sample. These data were likewise used in another study, on yellow fever vaccine responses in identical twins.

Sequencing input: CD4+ T cells sorted from blood. Receptors were obtained from a woman aged 18-30 years in good health.

The V and J genes are TRBV3-1 and TRBJ2-5; D is unresolved. V shed 2 bases and J shed 12 bases, with 13 bases lying between them. The CDR3 sequence is 12 residues long. CDR1 is LGHDT, CDR2 YNNKEL, per germline (reference sequence). CDR3 residues: CASSQFPVAKYF. Here the CDR3 DNA reads TGTGCCAGCAGCCAATTTCCGGTGGCCAAGTACTTC.

This clonotype has only a few counts. The CDR3 nucleotides read TGTGCCAGCAGCGACCGGGACAGGGCCCCCCACGAGCAGTACTTC. Translated, it gives CASSDRDRAPHEQYF. The chain carries TRBV9 and TRBJ2-7; 9 positions match TRBD1. V lost 3 bases to trimming and J lost 5 bases; unmatched junction nucleotides: 9. Germline values: CDR1 SGDLS, CDR2 YYNGEE. The CDR3 totals 15 residues. Using reference TRBV9 and TRBJ2-7 for the parts outside the CDR3, the full variable domain is DSGVTQTPKHLITATGQRVTLRCSPRSGDLSVYWYQQSLDQGLQFLIQYYNGEERAKGNILERFSAQQFPDLHSELNLSSLELGDSALYFCASSDRDRAPHEQYFGPGTRLTVT.

In this sample, this clonotype turned up many times. The chain employs TRBV29-1 and TRBJ2-2, with D perhaps TRBD1 (5 bases). CDR1 is SQVTM and CDR2 is ANQGSEA in the germline V gene. The CDR3 is 16 residues long. V gave up 2 bases and J gave up 2 bases, with 15 bases separating them. The CDR3 coding sequence is TGCAGCGTTGAATTACGCCAGAGGACAAACACCGGGGAGCTGTTTTTT. Translated, it gives CSVELRQRTNTGELFF.

The rearrangement uses TRBV24-1 and TRBJ2-5; D gene uncertain. The CDR3 has 14 residues. The V and J ends lost 3 bases and 5 bases respectively, with 12 bases between them. Germline V gene sequence: CDR1 KGHDR, CDR2 SFDVKD. The CDR3 loop is CATSDPGPRETQYF. CDR3 nucleotides: TGTGCCACCAGTGATCCCGGCCCACGGGAGACCCAGTACTTC.

This clonotype was seen a few times. This rearrangement joins TRBV12-3 or TRBV12-4 to TRBJ1-6, with D perhaps TRBD1 (5 bases). The germline V and J ends were trimmed by 4 bases and 4 bases, with 8 bases remaining between them. The CDR3 runs 14 residues. The CDR3 coding sequence is TGTGCCAGCAGTTCGACAGATTATAATTCACCCCTCCACTTT. Encoded protein: CASSSTDYNSPLHF.

This chain joins TRBV5-1 and TRBJ1-2; D ambiguous. Trimming took 1 base from V and 3 from J, leaving 7 bases between them. Germline CDR1 is SGHRS and CDR2 is YFSETQ. CDR3 length: 13 residues. CDR3 DNA sequence: TGCGCCAGCAGCTTGAGGACGGACTATGGCTACACCTTC. Its translation is CASSLRTDYGYTF.

In this sample, this clonotype turned up a few times. J is TRBJ2-1 and V is TRBV29-1; D gene uncertain. This CDR3 comprises 15 residues. V lost 3 bases and J 5 bases, leaving 17 bases between the germline ends. Germline values: CDR1 SQVTM, CDR2 ANQGSEA. CDR3 sequence: CSVDSPTLRDNEQFF. The CDR3 coding sequence is TGCAGCGTTGATAGTCCCACCCTTAGGGACAATGAGCAGTTCTTC.

This clonotype was seen a handful of times. V is TRBV7-9 and J is TRBJ2-1, with 7 bases that match TRBD1. The trim removed 5 bases at V and 7 bases at J, leaving 8 bases unmatched. The CDR3 totals 14 residues. Germline loops: CDR1 SEHNR, CDR2 FQNEAQ (reference sequence). The CDR3 loop reads CASSRMGQRNEQFF. For the CDR3, the DNA is TGTGCCAGCAGCCGTATGGGACAGCGTAATGAGCAGTTCTTC.

V and J are TRBV7-8 and TRBJ2-2; D possibly corresponds to TRBD1 (5 bases). Trimming shortened V by 8 bases and J by 5 bases, and 18 bases separated the two germline ends. This CDR3 is built from 15 residues. The germline V gene encodes CDR1 SGHVS and CDR2 FQNEAQ. Here the CDR3 reads CASLSGALQTGELFF. Here the CDR3 DNA reads TGTGCCAGCCTATCTGGGGCGCTACAAACCGGGGAGCTGTTTTTT.

The V and J genes are TRBV20-1 and TRBJ2-2; a possible D gene is TRBD2 (6 bases). There are 14 residues in the CDR3. The V end was cut by 4 bases, the J end by 2 bases, with 11 bases between. Germline CDR1 and CDR2: DFQATT and SNEGSKA (reference sequence). This chain's CDR3 is CSAISGVNTGELFF. CDR3 coding DNA: TGCAGTGCTATTTCGGGGGTTAACACCGGGGAGCTGTTTTTT.

The V gene is TRBV10-3, the J gene TRBJ2-3; the match to TRBD2 covers 10 bases. CDR1 and CDR2 (germline): ENHRY, SYGVKD. V dropped 6 bases and J dropped 2; count of bases not matched to a gene: 5. The length of the CDR3 is 15 residues. CDR3 loop: CAISRAGGPTDTQYF. The CDR3 region has the DNA TGTGCCATCAGCCGAGCGGGGGGGCCCACAGATACGCAGTATTTT.

The V gene is TRBV20-1, the J gene TRBJ2-3; 14 bases line up with TRBD2. This CDR3 spans 15 amino acids. V trimming: 4 bases; J trimming: 5 bases; junction bases outside the gene matches: 5. The germline gives CDR1 DFQATT, CDR2 SNEGSKA (reference sequence). The CDR3 protein is CSANGLAGGIDTQYF. The DNA for the CDR3 is TGCAGTGCTAATGGACTAGCGGGAGGTATAGATACGCAGTATTTT.

In this sample, this clonotype turned up a few times. V gene TRBV14 combines with J gene TRBJ2-2; D may be TRBD1 (5 bases). V shed 1 base and J shed 0 bases, with 21 bases lying between them. CDR1 and CDR2 (germline): SGHDN, FVKESK. This CDR3 spans 20 amino acids. The CDR3 loop reads CASSQAKGQAVFANTGELFF. As DNA, the CDR3 is TGTGCCAGCAGCCAAGCGAAGGGGCAGGCCGTTTTCGCGAACACCGGGGAGCTGTTTTTT.

The sample holds a few counts of this clonotype. This chain joins TRBV11-3 and TRBJ1-1; D uncertain. The CDR3 has 13 amino acids. Germline-derived CDR1 and CDR2 are SGHNT and YENEEA. V was trimmed by 0 bases and J by 5 bases, leaving 7 bases between them. CDR3 sequence (DNA): TGTGCCAGCAGCTTAGAGCCCTTTACTGAAGCTTTCTTT. It codes for CASSLEPFTEAFF.

The chain links TRBV3-1 to TRBJ2-2; 10 positions match TRBD2. The CDR3 extends over 17 amino acids. Germline CDR1 reads LGHDT; CDR2 reads YNNKEL (reference sequence). V trimming: 3 bases; J trimming: 4 bases; junction bases outside the gene matches: 8. CDR3 coding DNA: TGTGCCAGCAGCCACTCCCGGACTAGCGGCTTCACCGGGGAGCTGTTTTTT. Translated: CASSHSRTSGFTGELFF.

This clonotype occurred a few times. The V gene is TRBV3-1, the J gene TRBJ1-1; D remains ambiguous. This CDR3 contains 13 residues. The germline V gene has CDR1 LGHDT and CDR2 YNNKEL (reference sequence). Trimming stripped 0 bases from V and 8 bases from J, with 10 bases between. The CDR3 coding sequence is TGTGCCAGCAGCCAAGAGTCTCGGGCGGAAGCTTTCTTT. Protein product: CASSQESRAEAFF.

J is TRBJ1-5 and V is TRBV12-3 or TRBV12-4; a weak D match, TRBD1 (5 bases). The CDR3 loop spans 14 amino acids. V was trimmed by 8 bases and J by 2 bases, leaving 13 bases between them. CDR3 DNA sequence: TGTGCCAGCGGTACAGGCCACCGCAATCAGCCCCAGCATTTT. Amino acid sequence: CASGTGHRNQPQHF.

The table lists this clonotype with a few counts. V and J are TRBV12-3 or TRBV12-4 and TRBJ2-1; D is uncertain. The CDR3 has 15 amino acids. Trimming removed 2 bases at V and 4 bases at J, with 12 bases between. In DNA, the CDR3 is TGTGCCAGCAGTTTAAGTAACGGAGCTTACAATGAGCAGTTCTTC. This encodes CASSLSNGAYNEQFF.

The chain joins TRBV27 to TRBJ2-7, with TRBD2 identical over 7 bases. CDR1 is MNHEY and CDR2 is SMNVEV in the germline V gene (reference sequence). The length of the CDR3 is 12 residues. J lost 2 bases, V lost 6 bases, and 1 base had no gene match. The CDR3 DNA sequence: TGTGCCAGCAGAAGCGGGGCCTACGAGCAGTACTTC. It encodes CASRSGAYEQYF.

V usage is TRBV24-1 and J usage is TRBJ2-2; 8 nucleotides align to TRBD2. From germline, CDR1 is KGHDR and CDR2 SFDVKD. The length of the CDR3 is 14 residues. Trimming removed 10 bases from V and 0 bases from J; junction bases left unmatched: 3. The CDR3 spells CATRAGANTGELFF. In DNA, the CDR3 is TGTGCCACGAGAGCGGGGGCGAACACCGGGGAGCTGTTTTTT.

The CDR3 nucleotides read TGTGCCAGCAGACCGACGGGGCGGCCACAAGAGACCCAGTACTTC. The encoded protein is CASRPTGRPQETQYF. This rearrangement joins TRBV6-2 or TRBV6-3 to TRBJ2-5; D might be TRBD1 or TRBD2, each matching 5 bases. Per germline, CDR1 MNHEY and CDR2 SVGEGT. V lost 6 bases and J lost 2, with 16 bases in between. The CDR3 is 15 residues long.